This TCR beta chain came from a study of T cell changes during pregnancy in multiple sclerosis. Sequencing was performed with immunoSEQ multiplex PCR; in TCRdb, only in-frame clones are kept and a portion is missing. This table has around 74,000 clones, roughly nine tenths appearing once. Trimming cost V 5 bases and J 1 base, with 20 bases left between them. The CDR3 runs 17 residues. Looked up from germline, CDR1 is SGHTA and CDR2 is FQGNSA. The clonotype originates from a female donor with multiple sclerosis, enrolled in a pregnancy study. The rearrangement uses TRBV7-2 and TRBJ1-1, with no clear D. This sample comprised peripheral blood, obtained before pregnancy. CDR3 nucleotide sequence: TGTGCCAGCAGCCCGGTAGGCAGGAAGACCGCGAACACTGAAGCTTTCTTT. It codes for CASSPVGRKTANTEAFF.